This T cell receptor (beta chain) appears in the sequencing data of a study of memory CD4+ T cells and cytomegalovirus serostatus. Across the study: Donors were healthy Belgian adults, 10 or so CMV seropositive and approximately 23 seronegative.

This CDR3 region has 15 residues. V was cut by 4 bases and J by 4 bases, with 16 bases left in between. Germline CDR1 and CDR2: SGHDN and FVKESK. The sort gate was single viable CD3+CD4+CD8-CD45RO+ cells for memory CD4+ T cells. The repertoire was sequenced with immunoSEQ multiplex PCR; TCRdb's copy has only in-frame clones and lacks some. The table records more than 45,000 clones, about 81% of them present only once. This clonotype was sampled from an adult in good health and CMV-seronegative. The chain links TRBV14 to TRBJ1-2, with D unclear. Sequencing was done on a sample of memory CD4+ T cells from blood. CDR3 DNA sequence: TGTGCCAGCAGCCGATACCTTGGGGATGGCTATGGCTACACCTTC. Residues: CASSRYLGDGYGYTF.